This entry is about one T cell receptor beta chain. Its antigen is not known. Generated by immunoSEQ multiplex PCR, the TCRdb table keeps only in-frame clones and is missing some. The table has fewer than 15,000 clones, more than 90% seen once. This sample stems from a study of PD-1 blockade in classical Hodgkin lymphoma. Study-level points and caveats: Anyone who began nivolumab under 1 year after ASCT was excluded. TCR diversity rose significantly by C4D1 in CD4+ but not CD8+ cells.

Relapse was seen in all patients after autologous stem cell transplantation, and brentuximab vedotin exposure was variable. Looked up from germline, CDR1 is SGHDT and CDR2 is YYEEEE. Trimming removed 4 bases at V and 10 bases at J, with 8 bases between. The CDR3 consists of 10 residues. The starting material was peripheral blood mononuclear cells (PBMCs), obtained at baseline. The chain employs TRBV5-6 and TRBJ1-2, with D perhaps matching TRBD1 (5 bases). This receptor was identified in a human donor with classical Hodgkin lymphoma. The DNA of the CDR3 is TGTGCCAGCAGCGGACAACACTACACCTTC. This encodes CASSGQHYTF.